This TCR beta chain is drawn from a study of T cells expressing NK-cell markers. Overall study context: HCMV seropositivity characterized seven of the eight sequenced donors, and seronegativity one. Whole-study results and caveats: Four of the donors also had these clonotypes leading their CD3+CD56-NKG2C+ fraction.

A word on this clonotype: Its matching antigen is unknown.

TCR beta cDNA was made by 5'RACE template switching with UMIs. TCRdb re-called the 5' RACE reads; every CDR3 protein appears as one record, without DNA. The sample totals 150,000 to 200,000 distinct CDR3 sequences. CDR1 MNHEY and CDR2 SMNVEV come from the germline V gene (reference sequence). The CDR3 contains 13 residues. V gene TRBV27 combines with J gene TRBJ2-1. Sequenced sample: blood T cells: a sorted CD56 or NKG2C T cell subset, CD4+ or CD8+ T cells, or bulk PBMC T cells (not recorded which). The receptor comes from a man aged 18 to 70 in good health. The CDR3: CASSLLPRGEQFF.